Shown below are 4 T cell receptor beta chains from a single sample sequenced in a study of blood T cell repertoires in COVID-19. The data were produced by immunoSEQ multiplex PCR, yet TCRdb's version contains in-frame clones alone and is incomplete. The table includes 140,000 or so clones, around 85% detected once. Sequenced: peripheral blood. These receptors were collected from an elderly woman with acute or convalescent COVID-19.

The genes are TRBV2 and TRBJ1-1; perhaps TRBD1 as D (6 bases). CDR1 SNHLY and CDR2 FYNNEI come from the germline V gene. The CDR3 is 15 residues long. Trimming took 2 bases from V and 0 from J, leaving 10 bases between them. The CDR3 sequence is CASSEFGQMNTEAFF. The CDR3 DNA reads TGTGCCAGCAGTGAATTCGGACAGATGAACACTGAAGCTTTCTTT.

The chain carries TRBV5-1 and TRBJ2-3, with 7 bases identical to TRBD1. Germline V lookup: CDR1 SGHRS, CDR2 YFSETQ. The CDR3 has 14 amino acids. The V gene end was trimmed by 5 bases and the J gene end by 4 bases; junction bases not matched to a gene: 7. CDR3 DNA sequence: TGCGCCAGCAGAGAGCAGGGGGTCGCAGATACGCAGTATTTT. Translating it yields CASREQGVADTQYF.

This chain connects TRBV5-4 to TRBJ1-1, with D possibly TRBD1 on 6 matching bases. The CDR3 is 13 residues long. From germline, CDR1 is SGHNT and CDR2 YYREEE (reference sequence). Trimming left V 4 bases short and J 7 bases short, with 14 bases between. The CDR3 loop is CASSTWTANEAFF. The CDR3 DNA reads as TGTGCCAGCAGCACCTGGACAGCTAATGAAGCTTTCTTT. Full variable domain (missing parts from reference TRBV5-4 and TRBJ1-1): ETGVTQSPTHLIKTRGQQVTLRCSSQSGHNTVSWYQQALGQGPQFIFQYYREEENGRGNFPPRFSGLQFPNYSSELNVNALELDDSALYLCASSTWTANEAFFGQGTRLTVV.

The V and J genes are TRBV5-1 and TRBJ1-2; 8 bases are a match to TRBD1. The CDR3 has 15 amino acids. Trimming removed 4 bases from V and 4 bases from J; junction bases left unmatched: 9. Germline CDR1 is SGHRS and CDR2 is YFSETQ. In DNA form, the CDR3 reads TGCGCCAGCAGCGACTACTATACAGGGGGCTATGGCTACACCTTC. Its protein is CASSDYYTGGYGYTF.